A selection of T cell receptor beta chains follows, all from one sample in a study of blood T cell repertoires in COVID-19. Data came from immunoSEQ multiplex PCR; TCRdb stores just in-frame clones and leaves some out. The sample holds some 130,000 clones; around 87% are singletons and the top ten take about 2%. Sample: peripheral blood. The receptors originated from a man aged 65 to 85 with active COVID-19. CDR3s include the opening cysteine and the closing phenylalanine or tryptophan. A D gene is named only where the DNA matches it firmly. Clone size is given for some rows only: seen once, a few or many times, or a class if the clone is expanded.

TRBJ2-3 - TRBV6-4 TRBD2 TGTGCCAGCAGTGTAGCGGGAGGCACAGATACGCAGTATTTT CASSVAGGTDTQYF
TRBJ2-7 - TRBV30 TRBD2 TGTGCCTGGAGACGAGGCCGTGGTAGCGGGAGGGAGAGCTCCTACGAGCAGTACTTC CAWRRGRGSGRESSYEQYF
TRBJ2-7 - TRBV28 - TGTGCCAGCAGACTCCGGGCCCCGGGGGCCTACGAGCAGTACTTC CASRLRAPGAYEQYF
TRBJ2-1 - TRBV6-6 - TGTGCCAGCAGCCTCGGGGTGAGCTCCTACAATGAGCAGTTCTTC CASSLGVSSYNEQFF
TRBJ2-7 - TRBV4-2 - TGTGCCAGCAGCCAAAATGGAGGATCCGATTCGGAGCAGTACTTC CASSQNGGSDSEQYF
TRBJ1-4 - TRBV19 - TGTGCCAGTAGTATAGTGGGCGAACGCGCAAAACTGTTTTTT CASSIVGERAKLFF
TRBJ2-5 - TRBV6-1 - TGTGCCAGCAGTGAGGCGGCGGCAGGGCGAGAGACCCAGTACTTC CASSEAAAGRETQYF
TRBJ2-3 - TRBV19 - TGTGCCAGTAGCCCCCGGGGGGCGAGAGATACGCAGTATTTT CASSPRGARDTQYF
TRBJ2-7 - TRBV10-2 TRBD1 TGCGCCAGCAGTGAGTCGGGGCAGGGGGCGGCCCTATCCTACGAGCAGTACTTC CASSESGQGAALSYEQYF
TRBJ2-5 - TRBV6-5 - TGTGCCAGCAGTACTACCCAGGGCCAAGAGACCCAGTACTTC CASSTTQGQETQYF
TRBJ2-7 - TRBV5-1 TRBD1 TGCGCCAGCAGCTACGGGACAGGGCAGTACGAGCAGTACTTC CASSYGTGQYEQYF
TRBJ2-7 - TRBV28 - TGTGCCAGCAGTTTGTCCCAGGGGAAATACGAGCAGTACTTC CASSLSQGKYEQYF
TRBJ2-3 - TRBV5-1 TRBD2 TGCGCCAGCAGCTACGGACTAGCGGGCTCAGATACGCAGTATTTT CASSYGLAGSDTQYF
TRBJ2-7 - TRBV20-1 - TGCAGTGCTAGTGGGAGGGGGCCTAACTACGAGCAGTACTTC CSASGRGPNYEQYF
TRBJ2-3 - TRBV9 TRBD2 TGTGCCAGCAGCGCAAGCGGGAAGACAGATACGCAGTATTTT CASSASGKTDTQYF
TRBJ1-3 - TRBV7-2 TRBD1 TGTGCCAGCAGCCGGCGGGACGAGAGGGGGCCAGAATCTTTGAACACCATATATTTT CASSRRDERGPESLNTIYF
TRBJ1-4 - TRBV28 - TGTGCCAGCAGTGTCCGAGCCGCAACTAATGAAAAACTGTTTTTT CASSVRAATNEKLFF
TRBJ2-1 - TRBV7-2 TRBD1 TGTGCCAGCAGCTCCGAACCCAGGGGGAAAACCTACAATGGGCAGTTCTTC CASSSEPRGKTYNGQFF
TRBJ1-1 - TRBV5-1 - TGCGCCAGCAGCCTCCGAACGGGGGGGAACACTGAAGCTTTCTTT CASSLRTGGNTEAFF
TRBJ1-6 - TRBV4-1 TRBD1 TGCGCCAGCAGCCAGCCGACAGGGCGGAATTCACCCCTCCACTTT CASSQPTGRNSPLHF
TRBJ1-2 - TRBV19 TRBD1 TGTGCCAGTAGTGACGGGACAGGCTCGCCTCGCTATGGCTACACCTTC CASSDGTGSPRYGYTF
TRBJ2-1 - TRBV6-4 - TGTGCCAGCAGTGACGGGCGGGCGAGCTCCTACAATGAGCAGTTCTTC CASSDGRASSYNEQFF
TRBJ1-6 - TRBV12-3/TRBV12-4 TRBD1 TGTGCCAGCAGGCGACAGGGGGGGCCACCCCTCCACTTT CASRRQGGPPLHF
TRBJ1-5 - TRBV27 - TGTGCCAGCAGTCCAGGACTATTGGATCAGCCCCAGCATTTT CASSPGLLDQPQHF
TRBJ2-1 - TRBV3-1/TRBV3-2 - TGTGCCAGCAGCCATCATCCGGGTTCTAAAATGGATGAGCAGTTCTTC CASSHHPGSKMDEQFF
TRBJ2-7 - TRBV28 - TGTGCCAGCAGGGGGGCGGGGGCGCTCCCCTACGAGCAGTACTTC CASRGAGALPYEQYF
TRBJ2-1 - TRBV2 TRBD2 TGTGCCAGCAGCCGGACTAGAGGGTATGAGCAGTTCTTC CASSRTRGYEQFF
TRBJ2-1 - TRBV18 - TGTGCCAGCTCACCACAAAGGAGTGGAAATGAGCAGTTCTTC CASSPQRSGNEQFF
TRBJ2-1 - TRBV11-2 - TGTGCCAGCAGCTTAGATCAGGGAAGCGTGCAGTTCTTC CASSLDQGSVQFF
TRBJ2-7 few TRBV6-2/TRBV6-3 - TGTGCCAGCAGTTACCGGAGCGGCCTAGCCCTCTACGAGCAGTACTTC CASSYRSGLALYEQYF
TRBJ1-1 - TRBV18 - TGTGCCAGCTCACCACCGGCAGGCACTGAAGCTTTCTTT CASSPPAGTEAFF
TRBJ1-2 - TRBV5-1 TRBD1 TGCGCCACCGCGACAGGGAGTGGGTCTGGCTACACCTTC CATATGSGSGYTF
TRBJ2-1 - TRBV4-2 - TGTGCCAGCAGCCAAGAACGGCTAGCTTCCTACAATGAGCAGTTCTTC CASSQERLASYNEQFF
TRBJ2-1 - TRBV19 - TGTGCCAGTAGCCGCCAAGGGGATGAGCAGTTCTTC CASSRQGDEQFF
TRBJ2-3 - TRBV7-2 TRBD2 TGTGCCAGCAGCTCCCCCCATCTAGCGGGAGTTTCGGGTACGCAGTATTTT CASSSPHLAGVSGTQYF
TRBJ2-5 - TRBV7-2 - TGTGCCAGCAGCTTAACGGCTAGCAAAGAGACCCAGTACTTC CASSLTASKETQYF
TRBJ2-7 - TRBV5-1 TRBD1 TGCGCCAGCAGCTTGGGTGACAGGGGCCTCTCCTACGAGCAGTACTTC CASSLGDRGLSYEQYF
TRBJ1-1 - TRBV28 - TGTGCCAGCAAAAGGGGGGGGCCGCCAAACACTGAAGCTTTCTTT CASKRGGPPNTEAFF
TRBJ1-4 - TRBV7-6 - TGTGCCAGCAGCTTAGCCCTGGGGGGGGGTGAAAAACTGTTTTTT CASSLALGGGEKLFF